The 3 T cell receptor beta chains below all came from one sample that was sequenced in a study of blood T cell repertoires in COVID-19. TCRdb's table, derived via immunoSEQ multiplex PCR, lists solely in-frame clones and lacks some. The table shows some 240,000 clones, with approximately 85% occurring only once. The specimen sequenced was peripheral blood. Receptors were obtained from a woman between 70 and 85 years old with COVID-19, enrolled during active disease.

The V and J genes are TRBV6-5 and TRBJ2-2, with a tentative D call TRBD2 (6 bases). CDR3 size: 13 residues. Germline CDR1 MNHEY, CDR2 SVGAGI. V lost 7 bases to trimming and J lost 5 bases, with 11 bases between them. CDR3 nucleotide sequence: TGTGCCAGCACCAACCGGGGGACCGGGGAGCTGTTTTTT. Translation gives CASTNRGTGELFF.

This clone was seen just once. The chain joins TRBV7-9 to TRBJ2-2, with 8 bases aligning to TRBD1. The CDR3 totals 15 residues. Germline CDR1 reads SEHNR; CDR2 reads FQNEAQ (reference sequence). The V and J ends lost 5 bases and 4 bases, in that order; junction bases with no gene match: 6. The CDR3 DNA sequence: TGTGCCAGCAGCCCGCAGGGGGCGCTCACCGGGGAGCTGTTTTTT. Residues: CASSPQGALTGELFF.

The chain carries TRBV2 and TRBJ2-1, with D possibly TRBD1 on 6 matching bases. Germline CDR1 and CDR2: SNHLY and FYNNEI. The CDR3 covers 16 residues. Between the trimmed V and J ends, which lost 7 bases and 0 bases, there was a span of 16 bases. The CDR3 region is CASNKDRVSSYNEQFF. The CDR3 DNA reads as TGTGCCAGCAATAAGGACAGAGTTAGCTCCTACAATGAGCAGTTCTTC.